This passage covers 9 T cell receptor beta chains from one sample sequenced in a study of T and B cells in COVID-19 patients. From blood, about 250-550 ng of genomic DNA served as TRB template. BIOMED2 TRB-A/B primer pools were used in multiplex TRB PCR. TCRdb fed the multiplex PCR reads into MiXCR, producing one record per CDR3 protein. The table includes 15,000 to 20,000 distinct CDR3 sequences, 30% to 45% detected once. The sample comprised blood. The receptors originated from a human donor with active COVID-19.

This clonotype appeared a few times. The chain combines TRBV10-3 with TRBJ1-1; maybe TRBD1 (6 bases). The V end was cut by 5 bases, the J end by 8 bases, with 24 bases between. CDR3 length equals 16 residues. The germline CDR1 and CDR2 sequences are ENHRY and SYGVKD. The CDR3 sequence: CAISPYQETGTDEAFF. The CDR3 region has the DNA TGTGCCATCAGTCCCTACCAAGAGACAGGCACAGACGAAGCTTTCTTT.

The chain recombines TRBV12-3 or TRBV12-4 with TRBJ2-5; 12 bases fit TRBD2. The J segment lost 3 bases and the V segment lost 5 bases, leaving 16 bases of the junction unmatched. This CDR3 has 19 amino acids. CDR3 sequence: CASSRSWASGGVSKETQYF. The CDR3, as DNA: TGTGCCAGCAGTCGATCCTGGGCTAGCGGGGGGGTGAGTAAAGAGACCCAGTACTTC.

The genes are TRBV5-1 and TRBJ2-3, with D perhaps matching TRBD1 (6 bases). CDR3 length equals 17 residues. Trimming left V 3 bases short and J 0 bases short, with 17 bases between. Germline lookup yields CDR1 SGHRS and CDR2 YFSETQ. The CDR3 DNA is TGCGCCAGCAGCTCAGGCCGACAGGCACCTAGCACAGATACGCAGTATTTT. Protein: CASSSGRQAPSTDTQYF.

This clonotype was observed a few times. DNA of the CDR3: TGTGCCAGCAGTTCCATGTTCGGAGCCATATATTTT. This codes for CASSSMFGAIYF. The V call is TRBV27, the J call TRBJ1-3; D uncertain. With 4 bases removed from V and 11 bases from J, the gap between germline ends came to 12 bases. The CDR3 has 12 residues. Germline V CDR1 and CDR2: MNHEY, SMNVEV (reference sequence).

This clonotype was detected a few times. The rearrangement uses TRBV12-3 or TRBV12-4 and TRBJ2-5, with D possibly matching TRBD1 (6 bases). The V end was cut by 6 bases, the J end by 5 bases, with 19 bases between. The CDR3 spans 15 residues. Written as DNA, the CDR3 is TGTGCCAGCAGCTCGGGTATGGGGGCACGGGAGACCCAGTACTTC. It yields the protein CASSSGMGARETQYF.

The genes are TRBV5-6 and TRBJ2-7; either TRBD1 or TRBD2 may supply D (5 bases each). Germline V gene data show CDR1 as SGHDT and CDR2 as YYEEEE. V lost 4 bases, J lost 10 bases, and 15 bases lay in between. The CDR3 runs 12 residues. DNA of the CDR3: TGTGCCAGCAGCCATCGGCTGGGACGACAGTACTTC. This gives the protein CASSHRLGRQYF. Together with reference TRBV5-6 and TRBJ2-7, the CDR3 gives the full variable domain: DAGVTQSPTHLIKTRGQQVTLRCSPKSGHDTVSWYQQALGQGPQFIFQYYEEEERQRGNFPDRFSGHQFPNYSSELNVNALLLGDSALYLCASSHRLGRQYFGPGTRLTVT.

J is TRBJ2-7 and V is TRBV7-2; D is unclear. Germline V gives CDR1 SGHTA, CDR2 FQGNSA. This CDR3 comprises 15 residues. The germline V and J ends were trimmed by 4 bases and 0 bases, with 13 bases remaining between them. The DNA for the CDR3 is TGTGCCAGCAGCTCCTATCCCGGGTCCTCCTACGAGCAGTACTTC. Protein: CASSSYPGSSYEQYF.

The chain has TRBV15 and TRBJ1-2; 11 bases are shared with TRBD1. V gave up 5 bases and J gave up 4 bases; unmatched junction bases: 3. CDR3 length equals 14 residues. Germline V gives CDR1 LNHNV, CDR2 YYDKDF (reference sequence). This chain's CDR3 is CATSDGTGGYGYTF. The CDR3 DNA reads TGTGCCACCAGCGACGGGACAGGGGGCTATGGCTACACCTTC.

Turning to this clonotype: This CDR3 is missing its conserved last phenylalanine or tryptophan, likely due to a read error. This rearrangement joins TRBV6-5 to TRBJ2-3, with D possibly being TRBD2 (6 bases). This CDR3 contains 15 residues. Germline-derived CDR1 and CDR2 are MNHEY and SVGAGI. V lost 2 bases, J lost 1 base, and 10 bases lay in between. CDR3 DNA: TGTGCCAGCAGTTACGTGGCTAGCGGCACAGATACGCAGTATATT. Amino acids: CASSYVASGTDTQYI.